The TCR beta chain under discussion was sequenced for a study of identical twins. Trimming left V 2 bases short and J 5 bases short, with 15 bases between. Germline V gives CDR1 SEHNR, CDR2 FQNEAQ (reference sequence). The CDR3 loop spans 15 amino acids. Unique molecular identifiers were present on the cDNA, which also gained a universal primer site by template switching. TCRdb re-analysed the 5' RACE reads in MiXCR, keeping a single row per CDR3 protein. This table holds roughly 710,000 distinct CDR3 sequences, 5.5% to 7.5% found once. Notes on the study in general: Abundant beta clonotypes from cord blood had fewer insertions, unlike memory repertoires, which showed none. Within beta out-of-frame sequences, the excess sharing observed between twins was weaker.

Healthy Caucasians made up all donors. This clonotype was observed a single time. Its antigen remains unknown. Material for sequencing was naive T cells sorted from blood. This chain joins TRBV7-9 and TRBJ2-5; the D is unclear. The receptor was isolated from a young man in good health. This CDR3 is CASSLPWTLRETQYF. DNA of the CDR3: TGTGCCAGCAGCTTACCATGGACGTTAAGGGAGACCCAGTACTTC.